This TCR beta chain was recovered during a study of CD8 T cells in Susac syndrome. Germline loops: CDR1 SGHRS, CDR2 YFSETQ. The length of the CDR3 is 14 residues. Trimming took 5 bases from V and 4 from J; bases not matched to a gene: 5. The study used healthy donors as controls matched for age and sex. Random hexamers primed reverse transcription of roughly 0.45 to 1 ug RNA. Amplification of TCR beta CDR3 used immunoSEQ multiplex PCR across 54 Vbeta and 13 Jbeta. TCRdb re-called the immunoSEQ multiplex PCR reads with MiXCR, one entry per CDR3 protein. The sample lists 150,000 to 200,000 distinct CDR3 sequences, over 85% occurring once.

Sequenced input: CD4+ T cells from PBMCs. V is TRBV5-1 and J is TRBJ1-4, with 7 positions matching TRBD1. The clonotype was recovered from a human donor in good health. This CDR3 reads CASSRDSINEKLFF. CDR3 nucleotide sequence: TGCGCCAGCAGTCGGGACAGTATTAATGAAAAACTGTTTTTT.